This TCR beta chain is drawn from a study of blood T cell repertoires in COVID-19. Study-level background: The cDNA or gDNA used as material had been derived from T cells, B-cell-depleted T cells, or PBMCs.

One Seattle source followed patients from active infection through their disease course. Trimming removed 0 bases at V and 0 bases at J, with 7 bases between. The CDR3 length is 15 residues. Germline V gene sequence: CDR1 KGHDR, CDR2 SFDVKD. Authors' analysis steps: From reference gene primer amplification, estimates of nucleated cell counts were derived. Libraries were prepared by immunoSEQ multiplex PCR; TCRdb keeps only in-frame clonotypes and omits some of them. V and J calls and clone size are as listed in that table; D and trimming were resolved from the DNA. The sample carries roughly 340,000 clones, 85% to 90% recorded once.

The rearrangement joins TRBV24-1 to TRBJ2-5; D not resolved. Sequencing used peripheral blood. The source is a woman aged 45 to 65 with COVID-19, enrolled during active disease. The CDR3 here is CATSDLEADQETQYF. The CDR3 DNA follows: TGTGCCACCAGTGATTTGGAGGCAGACCAAGAGACCCAGTACTTC.